This T cell receptor (beta chain) was sequenced in a study of T cells in Graves' hyperthyroidism and ophthalmopathy. Study-wide results and limits: Blood also contained most expanded thyroid clonotypes above 0.001.

From germline, CDR1 is MNHEY and CDR2 SMNVEV (reference sequence). V lost 1 base to trimming and J lost 7 bases; unmatched junction nucleotides: 10. The CDR3 covers 16 residues. The CDR3 regions of TCR beta were amplified from RNA transcripts. The study used the HTBI primer set for a first-round RT-PCR of the TCR CDR3. TCRdb analysed the multiplex PCR reads with MiXCR anew, one entry per CDR3 protein. The data contain around 690,000 distinct CDR3 sequences, around 15% of them seen just once; the ten biggest clones take up about a sixth. This clonotype appeared many times. Its cognate antigen is unknown.

Sample: blood. This clonotype was sampled from a man between 50 and 59 years old with Graves' hyperthyroidism. The rearrangement joins TRBV27 to TRBJ2-1; 7 bases are a match to TRBD2. The CDR3 nucleotides are TGTGCCAGCAGTTTATTTGGCGGGAGTCTTTGGAATGAGCAGTTCTTC. Protein sequence: CASSLFGGSLWNEQFF.